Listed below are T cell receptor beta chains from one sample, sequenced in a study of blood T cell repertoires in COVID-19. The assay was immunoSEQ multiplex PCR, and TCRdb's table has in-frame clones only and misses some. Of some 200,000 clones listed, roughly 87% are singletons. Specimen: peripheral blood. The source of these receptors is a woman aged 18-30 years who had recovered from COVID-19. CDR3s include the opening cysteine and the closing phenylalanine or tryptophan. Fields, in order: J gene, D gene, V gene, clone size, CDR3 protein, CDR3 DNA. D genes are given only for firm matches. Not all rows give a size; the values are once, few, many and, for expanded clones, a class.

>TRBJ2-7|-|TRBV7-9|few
CASSLELAGPFDEQYF
TGTGCCAGCAGCTTAGAATTGGCAGGTCCATTCGACGAGCAGTACTTC
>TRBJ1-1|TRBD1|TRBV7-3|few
CASSSTGMNTEAFF
TGTGCCAGCAGCTCGACAGGGATGAACACTGAAGCTTTCTTT
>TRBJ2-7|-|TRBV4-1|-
CASSQDVPGAYLYEQYF
TGCGCCAGCAGCCAAGATGTCCCGGGAGCTTATTTGTACGAGCAGTACTTC
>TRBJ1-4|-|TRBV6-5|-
CASTLSPGYEKLFF
TGTGCCAGCACCTTATCTCCGGGGTATGAAAAACTGTTTTTT
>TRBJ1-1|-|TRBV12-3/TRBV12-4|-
CASSFTGTEAFF
TGTGCCAGCAGCTTCACAGGGACTGAAGCTTTCTTT
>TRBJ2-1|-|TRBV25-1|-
CASSEKSQGAVYNEQFF
TGTGCCAGCAGTGAAAAATCACAAGGGGCAGTCTACAATGAGCAGTTCTTC
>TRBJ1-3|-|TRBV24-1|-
CATSGGVF
TGTGCCACCAGTGGGGGGGTTTTT
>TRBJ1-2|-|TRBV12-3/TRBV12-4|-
CASSPQNYGYTF
TGTGCCAGCAGTCCCCAGAACTATGGCTACACCTTC
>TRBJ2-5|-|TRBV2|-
CASSREEETQYF
TGTGCCAGCAGCCGAGAAGAAGAGACCCAGTACTTC
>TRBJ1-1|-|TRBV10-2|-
CASRSFTEAFF
TGCGCCAGCCGGTCTTTCACTGAAGCTTTCTTT
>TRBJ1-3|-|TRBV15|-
CATSREVRQRNTIYF
TGTGCCACCAGCAGAGAAGTACGACAGCGAAACACCATATATTTT
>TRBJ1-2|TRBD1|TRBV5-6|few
CASILEPQGFGYTF
TGTGCCAGCATCCTAGAACCACAGGGGTTTGGCTACACCTTC
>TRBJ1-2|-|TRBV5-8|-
CASSLARRFPYGYTF
TGTGCCAGCAGCTTGGCCAGGAGGTTTCCTTATGGCTACACCTTC
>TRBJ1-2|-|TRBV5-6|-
CASSLGQANYGYTF
TGTGCCAGCAGCTTGGGACAGGCCAATTATGGCTACACCTTC
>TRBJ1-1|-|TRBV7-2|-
CASSRGGNTEAFF
TGTGCCAGCAGCCGCGGGGGGAACACTGAAGCTTTCTTT
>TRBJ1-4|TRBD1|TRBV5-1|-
CASSGGQGTNEKLFF
TGCGCCAGCAGCGGGGGACAGGGGACTAATGAAAAACTGTTTTTT
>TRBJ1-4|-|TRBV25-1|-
CASSYRESNEKLFF
TGTGCCAGCTCGTACCGGGAAAGTAATGAAAAACTGTTTTTT
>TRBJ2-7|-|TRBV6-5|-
CASRVDSSLSYEQYF
TGTGCCAGCAGAGTGGACAGCTCCCTCTCCTACGAGCAGTACTTC
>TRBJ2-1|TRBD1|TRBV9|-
CASSDRSGTGVYNEQFF
TGTGCCAGCAGCGACAGATCCGGGACAGGGGTATACAATGAGCAGTTCTTC
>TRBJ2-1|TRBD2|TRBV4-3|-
CASSQRLAVNIHSYNEQFF
TGCGCCAGCAGCCAAAGGCTAGCGGTAAACATACACTCCTACAATGAGCAGTTCTTC
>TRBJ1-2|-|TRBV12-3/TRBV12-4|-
CASSLAGNGYTF
TGTGCCAGCAGTTTGGCGGGGAATGGCTACACCTTC
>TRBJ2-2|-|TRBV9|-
CASSVAGGGANTGELFF
TGTGCCAGCAGCGTAGCTGGGGGCGGAGCGAACACCGGGGAGCTGTTTTTT
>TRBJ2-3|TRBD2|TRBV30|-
CAWGGGLAGADTQYF
TGTGCCTGGGGAGGGGGACTAGCGGGAGCAGATACGCAGTATTTT
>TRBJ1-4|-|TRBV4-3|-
CASSQDLTVNEKLFF
TGCGCCAGCAGCCAAGATTTAACGGTCAATGAAAAACTGTTTTTT
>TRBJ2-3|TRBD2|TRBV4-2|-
CASSQAASGTFTDTQYF
TGTGCCAGCAGCCAAGCCGCTAGCGGGACTTTCACAGATACGCAGTATTTT
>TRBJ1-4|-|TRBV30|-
CAWSRIGRTNEKLFF
TGTGCCTGGAGTAGAATCGGGAGGACTAATGAAAAACTGTTTTTT
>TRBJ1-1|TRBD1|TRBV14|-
CASSVQGWGAFF
TGTGCCAGCAGCGTACAGGGGTGGGGAGCTTTCTTT
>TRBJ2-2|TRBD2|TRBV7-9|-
CASSLLAGFTGELFF
TGTGCCAGCAGCTTACTAGCGGGATTCACCGGGGAGCTGTTTTTT
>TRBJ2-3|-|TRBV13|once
CASRTGDTQYF
TGTGCCAGCAGGACGGGGGATACGCAGTATTTT
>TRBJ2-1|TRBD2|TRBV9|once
CASSPWGTSGSNEQFF
TGTGCCAGCAGCCCTTGGGGGACTAGCGGGAGTAATGAGCAGTTCTTC
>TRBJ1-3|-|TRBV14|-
CASSPYRVGYGNTIYF
TGTGCCAGCAGCCCATACAGGGTGGGATACGGAAACACCATATATTTT
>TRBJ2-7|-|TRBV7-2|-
CASSLAGNYEQYF
TGTGCCAGCAGCTTAGCCGGGAACTACGAGCAGTACTTC
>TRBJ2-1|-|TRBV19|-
CASSSTYNEQFF
TGTGCCAGTAGCTCGACATACAATGAGCAGTTCTTC
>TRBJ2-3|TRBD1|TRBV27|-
CAVTGVGTQYF
TGTGCCGTTACAGGGGTGGGTACGCAGTATTTT
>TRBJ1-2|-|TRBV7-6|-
CASSWSYGYTF
TGTGCCAGCAGCTGGAGCTATGGCTACACCTTC
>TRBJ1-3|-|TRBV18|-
CASSPKALSSGNTIYF
TGTGCCAGCTCACCTAAGGCACTAAGCTCTGGAAACACCATATATTTT
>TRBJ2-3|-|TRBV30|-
CAWSGVLRADTQYF
TGTGCCTGGAGCGGGGTTCTCCGGGCAGATACGCAGTATTTT
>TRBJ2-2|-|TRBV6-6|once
CASNPGHQRDTGELFF
TGTGCCAGCAATCCCGGTCATCAACGGGACACCGGGGAGCTGTTTTTT
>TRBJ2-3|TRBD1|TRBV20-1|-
CSASATGGEGTDTQYF
TGCAGTGCTAGTGCGACAGGGGGTGAGGGCACAGATACGCAGTATTTT
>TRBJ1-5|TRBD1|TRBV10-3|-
CAISESFHASAGGVQPQHF
TGTGCCATCAGTGAGTCGTTTCACGCGTCGGCAGGGGGCGTTCAGCCCCAGCATTTT
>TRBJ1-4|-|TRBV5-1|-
CASSPSGEEKLFF
TGCGCCAGCAGCCCAAGCGGGGAAGAAAAACTGTTTTTT
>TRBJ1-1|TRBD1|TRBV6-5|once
CASRGQGKYTEAFF
TGTGCCAGCAGGGGACAGGGTAAATACACTGAAGCTTTCTTT
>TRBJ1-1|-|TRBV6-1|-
CASSDRTGNTEAFF
TGTGCCAGCAGTGACCGGACTGGGAACACTGAAGCTTTCTTT
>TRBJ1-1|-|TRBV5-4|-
CASSLVQENTEAFF
TGTGCCAGCAGCTTAGTTCAGGAGAACACTGAAGCTTTCTTT
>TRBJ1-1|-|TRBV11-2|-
CASSLGGGALGVNEAFF
TGTGCCAGCAGCTTAGGTGGGGGGGCGCTGGGAGTGAATGAAGCTTTCTTT
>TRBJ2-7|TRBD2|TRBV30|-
CAWSGGGITYEQYF
TGTGCCTGGAGTGGGGGGGGAATAACCTACGAGCAGTACTTC
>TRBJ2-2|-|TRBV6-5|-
CASSYLGPNTGELFF
TGTGCCAGCAGTTATCTGGGCCCGAACACCGGGGAGCTGTTTTTT
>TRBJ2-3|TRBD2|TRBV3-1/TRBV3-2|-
CASSQGVTLAGGTDTQYF
TGTGCCAGCAGCCAAGGGGTGACGCTAGCGGGAGGGACAGATACGCAGTATTTT
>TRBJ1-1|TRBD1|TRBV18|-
CASSPGQFEAFF
TGTGCCAGCTCACCGGGACAGTTTGAAGCTTTCTTT
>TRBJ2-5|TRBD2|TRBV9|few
CASSASLARIGETQYF
TGTGCCAGCAGCGCCTCACTAGCGAGGATTGGGGAGACCCAGTACTTC
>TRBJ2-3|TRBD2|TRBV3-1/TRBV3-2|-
CASSQDWTSGPNTDTQYF
TGTGCCAGCAGCCAAGATTGGACTAGCGGGCCTAACACAGATACGCAGTATTTT